One and the same sample provided the 5 T cell receptor beta chains below, sequenced in a study of T cell repertoires in cytomegalovirus infection. TCRdb reprocessed the reads with MiXCR, giving one entry per CDR3 protein. The sample carries some 600,000 distinct CDR3 sequences, 20% to 25% recorded once. Input material: CD8+ T cells from PBMCs. The receptor source for this set is a human donor in good health (CMV status not recorded). Some clones in this sample may be carry-over from other donors' samples.

This clonotype was counted many times. V usage is TRBV7-9 and J usage is TRBJ2-2; the D gene could be TRBD1 or TRBD2 (5 bases each). Germline V gives CDR1 SEHNR, CDR2 FQNEAQ (reference sequence). The CDR3 loop spans 15 amino acids. The germline V and J ends were trimmed by 0 bases and 6 bases, with 11 bases remaining between them. The CDR3 loop reads CASSLARGFAGELFF. The CDR3 bases are TGTGCCAGCAGCTTAGCGAGGGGTTTCGCCGGGGAGCTGTTTTTT.

This clonotype has only a few counts. The chain links TRBV14 to TRBJ1-1; a weak D match, TRBD1 (5 bases). The CDR3 is 14 amino acids. CDR1 is SGHDN, CDR2 FVKESK, per germline. V was pared by 0 bases and J by 6 bases, with 11 bases between. The CDR3 loop is CASSQDVGGPEAFF. CDR3 nucleotide sequence: TGTGCCAGCAGCCAAGACGTTGGGGGTCCTGAAGCTTTCTTT.

This chain joins TRBV6-4 and TRBJ2-7; D is uncertain. Per the germline V gene, CDR1 is MRHNA and CDR2 is SNTAGT. The CDR3 is made up of 15 amino acids. V was cut by 3 bases and J by 3 bases, with 15 bases left in between. DNA of the CDR3: TGTGCCAGCAGTGAAAGACGGGCCGGTTTCTACGAGCAGTACGTC. Translating gives CASSERRAGFYEQYV.

The chain uses TRBV2 and TRBJ1-5; no clear D. Germline CDR1 is SNHLY and CDR2 is FYNNEI. V lost 5 bases to trimming and J lost 0 bases, with 11 bases between them. This CDR3 has 15 amino acids. DNA for the CDR3: TGTGCCAGCAGTCGAACACCGTATAGCAATCAGCCCCAGCATTTT. Translating it yields CASSRTPYSNQPQHF.

On this clonotype itself: A read error is possible here, since a much larger clone lies one base away. The CDR3 DNA reads TGTGTCAGCAGCTCAGGAGGGACGAACACTGAAGCTTTCTTT. Residues: CVSSSGGTNTEAFF. The rearrangement links TRBV7-8 to TRBJ1-1, with D perhaps TRBD1 (5 bases). The CDR3 runs to 14 residues. CDR1 SGHVS and CDR2 FQNEAQ come from the germline V gene.